Reported below is one T cell receptor (beta chain). CDR3 length: 16 residues. J lost 2 bases, V lost 5 bases, and 5 bases had no gene match. The germline gives CDR1 SNHLY, CDR2 FYNNEI. This sample stems from a study of blood T cell repertoires in COVID-19. Study details: From T cells, B-cell-depleted T cells, or PBMCs came the material, which was cDNA or gDNA.

This table comes from immunoSEQ multiplex PCR, and its TCRdb copy is limited to in-frame clones, with some not included. The table lists about 520,000 clones, 80% to 90% of them singletons. This clonotype originated in a human donor in a cohort sampled during active COVID-19. Material for sequencing was peripheral blood. The rearrangement uses TRBV2 and TRBJ2-2; TRBD1 matches 10 bases. In DNA form, the CDR3 reads TGTGCCAGCAGTTGGGACAGGGGCTCTAACACCGGGGAGCTGTTTTTT. This translates into CASSWDRGSNTGELFF.